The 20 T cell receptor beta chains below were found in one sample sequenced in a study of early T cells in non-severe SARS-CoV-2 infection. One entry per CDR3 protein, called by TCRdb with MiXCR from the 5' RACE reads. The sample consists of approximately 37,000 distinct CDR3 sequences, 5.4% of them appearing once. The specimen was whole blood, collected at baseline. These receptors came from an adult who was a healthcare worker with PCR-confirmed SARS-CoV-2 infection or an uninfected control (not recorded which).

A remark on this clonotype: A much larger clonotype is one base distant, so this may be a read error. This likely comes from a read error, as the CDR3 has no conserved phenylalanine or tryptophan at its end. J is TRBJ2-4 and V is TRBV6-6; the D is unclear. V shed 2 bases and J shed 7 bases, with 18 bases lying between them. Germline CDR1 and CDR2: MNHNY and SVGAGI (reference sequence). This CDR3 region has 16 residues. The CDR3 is CASSYRIPALGNIQYY. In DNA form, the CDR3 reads TGTGCCAGCAGTTACCGGATACCCGCCCTGGGGAACATTCAGTACTAC.

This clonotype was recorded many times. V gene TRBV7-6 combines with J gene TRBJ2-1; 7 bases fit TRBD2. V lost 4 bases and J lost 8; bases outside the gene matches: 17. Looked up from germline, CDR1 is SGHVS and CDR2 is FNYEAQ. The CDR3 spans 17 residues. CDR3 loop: CASSSIVTAGEVYEQFF. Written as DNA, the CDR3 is TGTGCCAGCAGCTCCATAGTAACGGCGGGGGAGGTCTATGAGCAGTTCTTC.

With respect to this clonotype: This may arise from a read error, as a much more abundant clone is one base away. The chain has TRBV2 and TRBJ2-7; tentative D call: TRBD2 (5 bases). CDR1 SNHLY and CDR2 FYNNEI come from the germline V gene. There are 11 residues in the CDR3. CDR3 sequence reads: CASRDYLELYF. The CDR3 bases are TGTGCCAGCAGAGACTATCTCGAGCTGTACTTC.

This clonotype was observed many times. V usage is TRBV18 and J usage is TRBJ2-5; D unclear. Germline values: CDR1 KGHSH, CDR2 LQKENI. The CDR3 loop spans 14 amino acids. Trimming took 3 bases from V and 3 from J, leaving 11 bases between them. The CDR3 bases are TGTGCCAGCTCACCTTTCTACGGAGAAGAGACCCAGTACTTC. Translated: CASSPFYGEETQYF.

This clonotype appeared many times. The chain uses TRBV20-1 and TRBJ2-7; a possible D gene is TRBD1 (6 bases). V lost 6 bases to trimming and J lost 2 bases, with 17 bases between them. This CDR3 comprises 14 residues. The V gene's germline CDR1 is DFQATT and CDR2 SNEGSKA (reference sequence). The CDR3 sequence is CSANYRVIPYEQYF. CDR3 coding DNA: TGCAGTGCAAACTACAGGGTTATCCCCTACGAGCAGTACTTC.

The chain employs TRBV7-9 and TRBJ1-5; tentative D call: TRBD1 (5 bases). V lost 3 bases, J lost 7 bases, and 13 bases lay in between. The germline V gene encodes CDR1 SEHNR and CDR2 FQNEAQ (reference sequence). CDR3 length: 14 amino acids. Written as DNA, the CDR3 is TGTGCCAGCAGCTTGGCGGGGGAGGACCAGCCCCAGCATTTT. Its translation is CASSLAGEDQPQHF.

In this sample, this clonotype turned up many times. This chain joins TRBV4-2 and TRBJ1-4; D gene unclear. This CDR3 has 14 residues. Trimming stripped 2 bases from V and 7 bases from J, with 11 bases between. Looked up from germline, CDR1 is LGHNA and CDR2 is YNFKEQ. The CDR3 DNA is TGTGCCAGCAGCCAACAGCTTGAAGGTGAAAAACTGTTTTTT. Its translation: CASSQQLEGEKLFF.

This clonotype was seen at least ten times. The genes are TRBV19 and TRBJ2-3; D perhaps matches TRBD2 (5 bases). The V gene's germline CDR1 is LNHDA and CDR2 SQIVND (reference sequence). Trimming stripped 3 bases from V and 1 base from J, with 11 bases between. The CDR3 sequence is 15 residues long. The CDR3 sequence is CASSMGLEGTDTQYF. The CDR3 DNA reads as TGTGCCAGTAGTATGGGCCTGGAGGGCACAGATACGCAGTATTTT. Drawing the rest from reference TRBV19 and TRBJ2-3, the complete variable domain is DGGITQSPKYLFRKEGQNVTLSCEQNLNHDAMYWYRQDPGQGLRLIYYSQIVNDFQKGDIAEGYSVSREKKESFPLTVTSAQKNPTAFYLCASSMGLEGTDTQYFGPGTRLTVL.

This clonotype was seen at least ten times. This CDR3 reads CASGPMQPTQYF. Written as DNA, the CDR3 is TGTGCCAGCGGGCCCATGCAGCCTACGCAGTATTTT. This rearrangement joins TRBV27 to TRBJ2-3; D unresolved. The V end lost 8 bases, the J end lost 8 bases, and 14 bases lay between the germline ends. The CDR3 has 12 amino acids. CDR1 and CDR2 from the germline V gene are MNHEY and SMNVEV (reference sequence).

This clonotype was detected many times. For the CDR3, the DNA is TGCACCAGCAGTGAGGGGCGGTGGGGCTACGAGCAGTACGTC. Protein product: CTSSEGRWGYEQYV. This chain joins TRBV10-2 and TRBJ2-7, with D perhaps being TRBD1 or TRBD2 (5 bases each). Germline-derived CDR1 and CDR2 are WSHSY and SAAADI. The CDR3 covers 14 residues.

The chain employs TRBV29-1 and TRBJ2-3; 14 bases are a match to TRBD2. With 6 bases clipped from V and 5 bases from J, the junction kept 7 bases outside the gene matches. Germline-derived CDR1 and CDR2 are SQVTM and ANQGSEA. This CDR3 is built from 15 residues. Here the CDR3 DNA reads TGCAGCGTGGGAGGGACTAGCGGGAGTCGAGATACGCAGTATTTT. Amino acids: CSVGGTSGSRDTQYF.

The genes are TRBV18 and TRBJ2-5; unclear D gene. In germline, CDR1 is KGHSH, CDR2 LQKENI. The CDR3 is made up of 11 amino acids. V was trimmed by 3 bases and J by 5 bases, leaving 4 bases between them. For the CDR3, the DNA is TGTGCCAGCTCACCCGGGGAGACCCAGTACTTC. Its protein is CASSPGETQYF.

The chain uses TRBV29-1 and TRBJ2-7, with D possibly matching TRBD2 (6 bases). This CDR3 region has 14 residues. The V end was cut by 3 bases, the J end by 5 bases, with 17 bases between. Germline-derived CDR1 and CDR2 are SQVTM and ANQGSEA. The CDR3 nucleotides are TGCAGCGTTGAGGAGGGGCAATCCCGCCACGAGCAGTACTTC. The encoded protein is CSVEEGQSRHEQYF.

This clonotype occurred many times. In DNA form, the CDR3 reads TGCAGTGCTAGGGCAGGGGGCGGCACTGAAGCTTTCTTT. Translation gives CSARAGGGTEAFF. The V call is TRBV20-1, the J call TRBJ1-1, with 8 bases identical to TRBD1. Germline CDR1 and CDR2: DFQATT and SNEGSKA (reference sequence). CDR3 length equals 13 residues. Losses at the gene ends were 3 bases for V and 4 bases for J; bases not matched to a gene: 4.

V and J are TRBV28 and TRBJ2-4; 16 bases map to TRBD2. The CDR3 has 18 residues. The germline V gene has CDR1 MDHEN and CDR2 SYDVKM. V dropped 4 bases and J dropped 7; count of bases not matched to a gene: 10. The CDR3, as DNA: TGTGCCAGCAGTTCGAATACGGGACTAGCGGGAGGGTATAACATTCAGTACTTC. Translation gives CASSSNTGLAGGYNIQYF.

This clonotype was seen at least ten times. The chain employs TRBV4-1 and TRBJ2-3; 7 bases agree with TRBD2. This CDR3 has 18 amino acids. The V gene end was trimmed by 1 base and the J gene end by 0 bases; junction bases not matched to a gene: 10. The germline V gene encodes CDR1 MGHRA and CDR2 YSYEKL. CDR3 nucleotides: TGCGCCAGCAGCCAAGGAGTGGGAGGGACTTCTAGCACAGATACGCAGTATTTT. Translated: CASSQGVGGTSSTDTQYF.

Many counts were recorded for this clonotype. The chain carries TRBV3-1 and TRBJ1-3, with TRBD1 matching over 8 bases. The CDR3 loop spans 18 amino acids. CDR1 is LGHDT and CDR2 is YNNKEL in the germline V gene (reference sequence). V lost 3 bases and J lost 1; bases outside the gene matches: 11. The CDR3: CASSHLKGTGGSGNTIYF. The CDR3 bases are TGTGCCAGCAGCCATCTAAAGGGGACAGGCGGGTCTGGAAACACCATATATTTT.

The CDR3 sequence is CATYRVGTGELFF. CDR3 DNA: TGTGCCACCTACAGGGTAGGCACCGGGGAGCTGTTTTTT. The chain joins TRBV6-5 to TRBJ2-2, with a tentative D call TRBD1 (6 bases). This CDR3 spans 13 amino acids. Looked up from germline, CDR1 is MNHEY and CDR2 is SVGAGI. Between the trimmed V and J ends, which lost 10 bases and 4 bases, there was a span of 13 bases.

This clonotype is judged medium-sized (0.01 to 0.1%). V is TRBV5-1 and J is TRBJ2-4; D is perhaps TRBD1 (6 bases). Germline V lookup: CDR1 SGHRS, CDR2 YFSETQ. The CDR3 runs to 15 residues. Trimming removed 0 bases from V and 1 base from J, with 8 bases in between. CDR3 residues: CASSLVDRAKNIQYF. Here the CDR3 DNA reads TGCGCCAGCAGCTTGGTCGACAGGGCCAAAAACATTCAGTACTTC.

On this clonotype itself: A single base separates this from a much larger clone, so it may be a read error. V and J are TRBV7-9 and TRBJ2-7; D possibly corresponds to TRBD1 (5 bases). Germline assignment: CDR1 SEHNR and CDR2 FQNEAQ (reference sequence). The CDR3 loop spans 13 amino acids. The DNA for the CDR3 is TGTGCCAGCAGCTTAGGCAGGGCGTACGATCAGTACTTC. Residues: CASSLGRAYDQYF. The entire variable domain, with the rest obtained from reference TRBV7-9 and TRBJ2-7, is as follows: DTGVSQNPRHKITKRGQNVTFRCDPISEHNRLYWYRQTLGQGPEFLTYFQNEAQLEKSRLLSDRFSAERPKGSFSTLEIQRTEQGDSAMYLCASSLGRAYDQYFGPGTRLTVT.